This T cell receptor (beta chain) was sequenced for a study of T cell changes during pregnancy in multiple sclerosis. Sequenced by immunoSEQ multiplex PCR; TCRdb stores in-frame clones only, minus some. The sample contains over 55,000 clones, roughly nine tenths of which appear only once. V gave up 5 bases and J gave up 4 bases; unmatched junction bases: 3. Per germline, CDR1 SGHTA and CDR2 FQGTGA. The CDR3 is 13 amino acids. The sequence was collected from a female donor with multiple sclerosis, enrolled in a pregnancy study. The sample was peripheral blood, taken in the first trimester of pregnancy. The gene calls are TRBV7-3 and TRBJ1-2; 8 nucleotides agree with TRBD1. The CDR3 bases are TGTGCCAGCAGCCCCGGACAGGGCTATGGCTACACCTTC. Its translation: CASSPGQGYGYTF. Based on the CDR3 plus reference TRBV7-3 and TRBJ1-2, the full variable domain is GAGVSQTPSNKVTEKGKYVELRCDPISGHTALYWYRQSLGQGPEFLIYFQGTGAADDSGLPNDRFFAVRPEGSVSTLKIQRTERGDSAVYLCASSPGQGYGYTFGSGTRLTVV.